The TCR beta chain described here comes from a study of long-term antiretroviral therapy in people with HIV. On this clone: Its antigen is undetermined.

V lost 2 bases to trimming and J lost 1 base, with 10 bases between them. The length of the CDR3 is 15 residues. Germline V gene lookup returns CDR1 LGHNT and CDR2 FRNRAP. Before DNA extraction, roughly 0.85-10 million cryopreserved PBMC were held in the samples. Study outcomes and limitations: HIV repertoires spanned narrower CDR3 length ranges than controls.

Sequencing used immunoSEQ v3.0 at survey level. Profiling relied on immunoSEQ multiplex PCR, and the TCRdb table lists in-frame clones only, not all of them. The sample lists tens of thousands of clones; about 89% were seen once. The sample here was unsorted PBMCs, taken 2.5 to 2.7 years after starting antiretroviral therapy. The sequence came from a woman between 50 and 59 years old with HIV. The chain is built from TRBV12-5 and TRBJ2-3; D gene ambiguous. The CDR3 region has the DNA TGTGCTAGTGGTTTGTTCATTGGGGGCACAGATACGCAGTATTTT. Its protein product is CASGLFIGGTDTQYF.